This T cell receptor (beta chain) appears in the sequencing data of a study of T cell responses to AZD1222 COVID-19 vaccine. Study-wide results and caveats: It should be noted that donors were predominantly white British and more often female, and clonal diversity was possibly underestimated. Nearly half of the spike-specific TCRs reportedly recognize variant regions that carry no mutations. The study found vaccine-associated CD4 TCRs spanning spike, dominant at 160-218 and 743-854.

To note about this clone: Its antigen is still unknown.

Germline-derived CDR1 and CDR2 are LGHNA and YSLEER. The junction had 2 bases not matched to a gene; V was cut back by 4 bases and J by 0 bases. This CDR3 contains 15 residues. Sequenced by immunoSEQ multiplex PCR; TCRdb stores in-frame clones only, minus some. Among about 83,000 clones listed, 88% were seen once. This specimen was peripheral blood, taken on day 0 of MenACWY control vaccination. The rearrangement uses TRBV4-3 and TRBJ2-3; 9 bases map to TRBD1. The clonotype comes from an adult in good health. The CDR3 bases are TGCGCCAGCAGCCCTGGGACAGGGAGCACAGATACGCAGTATTTT. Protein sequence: CASSPGTGSTDTQYF.